This passage covers 5 T cell receptor beta chains from one sample sequenced in a study of regulatory T cells in long-lasting Graves disease. Time point described: newly diagnosed GD, antithyroid drugs for less than 3 months. PBMC-derived RNA was used for the TCR library. Arm-PCR of CDR3 regions and iRepertoire HTBI primers were used to build TCR beta libraries. TCRdb passed the multiplex PCR reads through MiXCR, listing each CDR3 protein once. The data show around 470,000 distinct CDR3 sequences, with less than 15% seen just once and roughly 15% held by the top ten. These data were also filed under a second study, of T cells in Graves' hyperthyroidism and ophthalmopathy.

The sample consisted of peripheral blood mononuclear cells (PBMCs), taken at new diagnosis, from a patient treated with antithyroid drugs. The receptor source for this set is a woman in her forties or fifties with Graves disease.

The chain couples TRBV2 to TRBJ2-1; D ambiguous. V was shortened by 6 bases and J by 0 bases, with 9 bases between the two germline ends. From germline, CDR1 is SNHLY and CDR2 FYNNEI. The CDR3 has 14 residues. Here the CDR3 DNA reads TGTGCCAGCAGACCCGTGGTCTCCTACAATGAGCAGTTCTTC. It codes for CASRPVVSYNEQFF. Looking up the rest from reference TRBV2 and TRBJ2-1 gives the full variable domain: EPEVTQTPSHQVTQMGQEVILRCVPISNHLYFYWYRQILGQKVEFLVSFYNNEISEKSEIFDDQFSVERPDGSNFTLKIRSTKLEDSAMYFCASRPVVSYNEQFFGPGTRLTVL.

With respect to this clonotype: A much larger clone sits a single nucleotide away, making a read error possible. The chain couples TRBV24-1 to TRBJ2-7; 7 positions agree with TRBD1. Germline CDR1 is KGHDR and CDR2 is SFDVKD. Trimming cost V 6 bases and J 3 bases; bases outside gene matches: 16. This CDR3 has 17 residues. The CDR3 here is CATSNQKGAGSRYEQYF. Written as DNA, the CDR3 is TGTGCCACCAGTAACCAAAAGGGGGCCGGCAGCCGCTACGAGCAGTACTTC.

This clonotype was seen repeatedly, ten times or more. The chain is built from TRBV19 and TRBJ2-1; TRBD1 is a possible D gene (6 bases). The CDR3 length is 12 residues. In germline, CDR1 is LNHDA, CDR2 SQIVND (reference sequence). V shed 7 bases and J shed 7 bases, with 11 bases lying between them. CDR3 sequence (DNA): TGTGCCAGTAAACAGGGTCGGAATGAGCAGTTCTTC. As protein: CASKQGRNEQFF.

This clonotype was seen many times. The rearrangement joins TRBV20-1 to TRBJ2-1, with a possible D match to TRBD2 (8 bases). CDR3 length: 14 amino acids. V lost 6 bases to trimming and J lost 8 bases, with 20 bases between them. CDR1 is DFQATT, CDR2 SNEGSKA, per germline (reference sequence). CDR3 protein: CSARGTRIGDEQFF. The CDR3 nucleotides read TGCAGTGCCAGGGGGACTAGGATTGGGGATGAGCAGTTCTTC.

This clonotype showed up just once. The CDR3 DNA follows: TGTGCCACCAGCAGAGGGTGGGCAGGGGGAGACTCCTACGTGGAGCAGTACGTC. Encoded protein: CATSRGWAGGDSYVEQYV. This rearrangement joins TRBV15 to TRBJ2-7; 7 bases map to TRBD1. CDR3 length: 18 amino acids. The trim removed 1 base at V and 7 bases at J, leaving 19 bases unmatched. The V gene's germline CDR1 is LNHNV and CDR2 YYDKDF (reference sequence).